One and the same sample provided the 23 T cell receptor beta chains below, sequenced in a study of blood T cell repertoires in COVID-19. Sequenced by immunoSEQ multiplex PCR; TCRdb stores in-frame clones only, minus some. The table includes under 250,000 clones, more than 65% detected once. Material: peripheral blood. Receptor source: a man aged 45-65 years with active or convalescent COVID-19.

The table lists this clone with a count of one. This chain joins TRBV18 and TRBJ1-4; TRBD1 might be the D (5 bases). CDR1 and CDR2 (germline): KGHSH, LQKENI. The CDR3 is made up of 20 amino acids. The ends were cut back, 3 bases at V and 0 bases at J, with 23 bases in the middle. The CDR3 bases are TGTGCCAGCTCACCGACCCCCCGGGGCTCCGAGCGGGCAACTAATGAAAAACTGTTTTTT. Protein sequence: CASSPTPRGSERATNEKLFF.

V usage is TRBV9 and J usage is TRBJ1-2; 10 positions agree with TRBD1. V shed 0 bases, J shed 1 base, and the junction held 6 bases outside the gene matches. The CDR3 has 17 residues. CDR1 SGDLS and CDR2 YYNGEE come from the germline V gene. This CDR3 is CASSVVGGQGFNYGYTF. The DNA for the CDR3 is TGTGCCAGCAGCGTAGTTGGGGGACAGGGGTTTAACTATGGCTACACCTTC. Complete variable domain (other parts from reference TRBV9 and TRBJ1-2): DSGVTQTPKHLITATGQRVTLRCSPRSGDLSVYWYQQSLDQGLQFLIQYYNGEERAKGNILERFSAQQFPDLHSELNLSSLELGDSALYFCASSVVGGQGFNYGYTFGSGTRLTVV.

The CDR3 protein is CASSSRTGLAGVGELFF. The CDR3 DNA is TGTGCCAGCAGCTCGCGCACGGGACTAGCGGGGGTTGGGGAGCTGTTTTTT. The J gene is TRBJ2-2, the V gene TRBV7-8, with 14 bases fitting TRBD2. V dropped 4 bases and J dropped 8; count of bases not matched to a gene: 9. Germline CDR1 is SGHVS and CDR2 is FQNEAQ. There are 17 residues in the CDR3.

The chain uses TRBV2 and TRBJ1-2, with 8 bases that match TRBD1. The CDR3 is 15 residues long. Trimming at V came to 0 bases and at J to 8 bases, leaving 8 bases not matched to a gene. CDR1 and CDR2 (germline): SNHLY, FYNNEI. The CDR3 DNA follows: TGTGCCAGCAGTGAAGCGGGTTCTGACAGGGGCGGCTACACCTTC. Encoded protein: CASSEAGSDRGGYTF. The full variable domain, rest sourced from reference TRBV2 and TRBJ1-2, is EPEVTQTPSHQVTQMGQEVILRCVPISNHLYFYWYRQILGQKVEFLVSFYNNEISEKSEIFDDQFSVERPDGSNFTLKIRSTKLEDSAMYFCASSEAGSDRGGYTFGSGTRLTVV.

This chain joins TRBV29-1 and TRBJ2-5; TRBD1 agrees at 7 bases. With 3 bases clipped from V and 4 bases from J, the junction kept 11 bases outside the gene matches. The CDR3 has 15 amino acids. Germline CDR1 SQVTM, CDR2 ANQGSEA. CDR3 region: CSVDPRQGLGETQYF. CDR3 sequence (DNA): TGCAGCGTTGATCCAAGACAGGGATTGGGAGAGACCCAGTACTTC. Variable domain in full (rest from reference TRBV29-1 and TRBJ2-5): SAVISQKPSRDICQRGTSLTIQCQVDSQVTMMFWYRQQPGQSLTLIATANQGSEATYESGFVIDKFPISRPNLTFSTLTVSNMSPEDSSIYLCSVDPRQGLGETQYFGPGTRLLVL.

The CDR3 here is CASSVGTGGLTEAFF. CDR3 nucleotide sequence: TGTGCCAGCAGTGTGGGGACAGGGGGTCTCACTGAAGCTTTCTTT. The V call is TRBV2, the J call TRBJ1-1, with 11 bases matching TRBD1. CDR3 length equals 15 residues. J gave up 4 bases and V 4 bases, and 5 bases lay outside the gene matches. Germline V gene sequence: CDR1 SNHLY, CDR2 FYNNEI. The full variable domain, rest sourced from reference TRBV2 and TRBJ1-1, is EPEVTQTPSHQVTQMGQEVILRCVPISNHLYFYWYRQILGQKVEFLVSFYNNEISEKSEIFDDQFSVERPDGSNFTLKIRSTKLEDSAMYFCASSVGTGGLTEAFFGQGTRLTVV.

In its sample, this clone was seen a few times. J is TRBJ1-1 and V is TRBV19; possible D gene TRBD1, 5 bases. V lost 4 bases and J 3 bases, leaving 12 bases between the germline ends. The CDR3 is made up of 14 amino acids. Germline CDR1 and CDR2: LNHDA and SQIVND (reference sequence). CDR3 in amino acids: CASSSTQGYTEAFF. The CDR3 nucleotides read TGTGCCAGTAGTAGCACTCAGGGTTACACTGAAGCTTTCTTT.

This chain links TRBV5-4 with TRBJ2-1, with TRBD2 as a possible D gene (5 bases). Germline-derived CDR1 and CDR2 are SGHNT and YYREEE (reference sequence). The V end was cut by 1 base, the J end by 8 bases, with 13 bases between. This CDR3 comprises 14 residues. CDR3 amino acids: CASSLKRGQDEQFF. The CDR3 DNA reads as TGTGCCAGCAGCTTGAAACGGGGTCAGGATGAGCAGTTCTTC.

CDR3 region: CASSFSFSQETQYF. In nucleotides, the CDR3 is TGTGCCAGCAGCTTCTCCTTCTCCCAAGAGACCCAGTACTTC. V and J are TRBV7-2 and TRBJ2-5; no clear D. The CDR3 covers 14 residues. CDR1 is SGHTA and CDR2 is FQGNSA in the germline V gene. The V gene lost 3 bases and the J gene lost 1 base, with 9 bases spanning the gap.

The CDR3 sequence: CASISAQETQYF. Written as DNA, the CDR3 is TGTGCCAGCATAAGCGCCCAAGAGACCCAGTACTTC. The rearrangement joins TRBV2 to TRBJ2-5; no definite D call. Germline V lookup: CDR1 SNHLY, CDR2 FYNNEI. V was shortened by 7 bases and J by 1 base, with 7 bases between the two germline ends. The length of the CDR3 is 12 residues.

This clone was seen a few times. The chain has TRBV3-1 (or the pseudogene TRBV3-2) and TRBJ1-2; TRBD1 might be the D (5 bases). V shed 4 bases and J shed 7 bases, with 13 bases lying between them. Germline V gene sequence: CDR1 LGHDT, CDR2 YNNKEL (reference sequence). CDR3 size: 13 residues. The CDR3 sequence: CASSRQLTGGYTF. The CDR3 DNA is TGTGCCAGCAGCCGACAGTTAACTGGTGGCTACACCTTC.

This clone has a single count. This chain links TRBV7-9 with TRBJ1-3; 8 bases are a match to TRBD1. Germline-derived CDR1 and CDR2 are SEHNR and FQNEAQ (reference sequence). Unmatched junction bases numbered 12, after V lost 5 bases and J lost 0 bases. The CDR3 contains 18 residues. In DNA form, the CDR3 reads TGTGCCAGCAGCCCTAGGACAGGGACTCCTCTCTCTGGAAACACCATATATTTT. Amino acid sequence: CASSPRTGTPLSGNTIYF.

This rearrangement joins TRBV14 to TRBJ2-3; 8 bases fit TRBD2. The CDR3 runs to 16 residues. CDR1 is SGHDN, CDR2 FVKESK, per germline. Trimming at V came to 3 bases and at J to 2 bases, leaving 7 bases not matched to a gene. As DNA, the CDR3 is TGTGCCAGCAGCCATAGCCTAGCGGGTTACACAGATACGCAGTATTTT. This gives the protein CASSHSLAGYTDTQYF.

The V gene is TRBV30, the J gene TRBJ1-5; maybe TRBD1 (6 bases). Germline V gene data show CDR1 as GTSNPN and CDR2 as SVGIG (reference sequence). The CDR3 covers 14 residues. Between the trimmed V and J ends, which lost 2 bases and 3 bases, there was a span of 11 bases. CDR3 protein: CAWSKTGINQPQHF. As DNA, the CDR3 is TGTGCCTGGAGTAAAACAGGGATCAATCAGCCCCAGCATTTT.

The chain uses TRBV14 and TRBJ2-1; D is ambiguous. V lost 2 bases, J lost 8 bases, and 13 bases lay in between. CDR3 length: 14 residues. CDR1 is SGHDN and CDR2 is FVKESK in the germline V gene. CDR3 protein: CASSQQIHPYEQFF. CDR3 DNA: TGTGCCAGCAGCCAACAAATACATCCCTATGAGCAGTTCTTC.

CDR3 residues: CASSLGGTGLARPHGYTF. CDR3 bases: TGTGCCAGCAGCTTGGGGGGGACAGGGTTGGCAAGGCCACATGGCTACACCTTC. This chain links TRBV7-9 with TRBJ1-2; TRBD1 aligns across 9 bases. Germline values: CDR1 SEHNR, CDR2 FQNEAQ (reference sequence). The junction had 17 bases not matched to a gene; V was cut back by 3 bases and J by 6 bases. CDR3 length equals 18 residues.

Of note for this clone: A much larger clone lies a single base off, so this may be a read error. V usage is TRBV28 and J usage is TRBJ1-5; TRBD1 agrees at 10 bases. Germline-derived CDR1 and CDR2 are MDHEN and SYDVKM. CDR3 length: 14 residues. The V gene end was trimmed by 7 bases and the J gene end by 6 bases; junction bases not matched to a gene: 6. Here the CDR3 reads CASNPTGGSQPQHF. As DNA, the CDR3 is TGTGCCAGCAACCCGACAGGGGGCAGTCAGCCCCAGCATTTT.

The CDR3 DNA is TGTGCCAGCAGCTTAGGACAGGGGGCAGGAGAGCAGTACTTC. As protein: CASSLGQGAGEQYF. The gene calls are TRBV7-6 and TRBJ2-7; 10 bases are shared with TRBD1. The V gene end was trimmed by 1 base and the J gene end by 7 bases; junction bases not matched to a gene: 4. Germline values: CDR1 SGHVS, CDR2 FNYEAQ. The CDR3 runs to 14 residues.

The chain joins TRBV27 to TRBJ1-2, with a weak D call TRBD1 (5 bases). V was trimmed by 2 bases and J by 4 bases, leaving 8 bases between them. This CDR3 has 13 residues. Germline V lookup: CDR1 MNHEY, CDR2 SMNVEV (reference sequence). The DNA of the CDR3 is TGTGCCAGCAGTTTACAGGGTGGCTATGGCTACACCTTC. Its protein is CASSLQGGYGYTF.

The chain recombines TRBV9 with TRBJ2-3, with 11 bases that match TRBD2. The ends lost 0 bases at V and 3 bases at J; junction bases unmatched: 6. The CDR3 runs to 17 residues. CDR1 is SGDLS and CDR2 is YYNGEE in the germline V gene. The CDR3: CASSVGVAGGLTDTQYF. The CDR3 DNA follows: TGTGCCAGCAGCGTAGGGGTAGCGGGGGGGTTGACAGATACGCAGTATTTT.

The chain recombines TRBV4-1 with TRBJ2-1; D might be TRBD2 (6 bases). V shed 0 bases and J shed 8 bases, with 14 bases lying between them. The V gene's germline CDR1 is MGHRA and CDR2 YSYEKL. CDR3 length: 15 residues. DNA of the CDR3: TGCGCCAGCAGCCAAGATAACGGGGGATGGGATGAGCAGTTCTTC. Translation gives CASSQDNGGWDEQFF.

The rearrangement joins TRBV6-2 or TRBV6-3 to TRBJ1-1; D is ambiguous. Trimming took 2 bases from V and 4 from J, leaving 11 bases between them. The CDR3 covers 14 residues. Germline CDR1 is MNHEY and CDR2 is SVGEGT. CDR3 bases: TGTGCCAGCAGTTACGGAGCCTTGGGCACTGAAGCTTTCTTT. Its protein product is CASSYGALGTEAFF.

A few counts support this clone. The chain joins TRBV19 to TRBJ1-2; 11 nucleotides align to TRBD1. Germline V lookup: CDR1 LNHDA, CDR2 SQIVND (reference sequence). The CDR3 has 14 residues. Trimming took 7 bases from V and 4 from J; bases not matched to a gene: 5. CDR3 sequence (DNA): TGTGCCAGTACCCGGACAGGGGGCGCCTATGGCTACACCTTC. Amino acid sequence: CASTRTGGAYGYTF.